Listed below are T cell receptor beta chains from one sample, sequenced in a study of T cells in localized non-small cell lung cancer. The data were produced by immunoSEQ multiplex PCR, yet TCRdb's version contains in-frame clones alone and is incomplete. The sample records over 2,000 clones, 20% to 25% being singletons. The source material was lung tumor tissue, sampled before any cancer treatment. These receptors originate from a male donor at least 60 years old with stage I lung adenocarcinoma. The CDR3 runs from the conserved cysteine through the conserved F or W. A D gene is named only where the DNA matches it firmly. Rows may omit the clone size; those that give it use once, few, many or a size class.

cdr3_length: 18
d_call: -
j_call: TRBJ1-5
v_call: TRBV7-5
clone_size: few
cdr3_nt: TGTGCTAGCAGCTTAGTTCGGCGTGGGGGACAGCTCAATCAGCCCCAGCATTTT
cdr3_aa: CASSLVRRGGQLNQPQHF

cdr3_length: 15
d_call: TRBD2
j_call: TRBJ2-5
v_call: TRBV28
clone_size: -
cdr3_nt: TGTGCCAGCAGTTCCTTGGCGGGAGGGCGCGAGACCCAGTACTTC
cdr3_aa: CASSSLAGGRETQYF

cdr3_length: 15
d_call: TRBD2
j_call: TRBJ2-1
v_call: TRBV9
clone_size: few
cdr3_nt: TGTGCCAGCAGCGCTAGCGGGAACATCTACAATGAGCAGTTCTTC
cdr3_aa: CASSASGNIYNEQFF

cdr3_length: 17
d_call: TRBD1
j_call: TRBJ2-5
v_call: TRBV18
clone_size: -
cdr3_nt: TGTGCCAGCTCACCTTGGGACAGGGGGCCCTCCCGAGAGACCCAGTACTTC
cdr3_aa: CASSPWDRGPSRETQYF

cdr3_length: 15
d_call: TRBD2
j_call: TRBJ2-1
v_call: TRBV28
clone_size: -
cdr3_nt: TGTGCCAGCAGTGAGACTAGCGATGGTTACAATGAGCAGTTCTTC
cdr3_aa: CASSETSDGYNEQFF

cdr3_length: 13
d_call: -
j_call: TRBJ1-4
v_call: TRBV6-8
clone_size: few
cdr3_nt: TGTGCCAGCAGTTACTCGTTTCTGGGATCGCTGTTTTTT
cdr3_aa: CASSYSFLGSLFF

cdr3_length: 15
d_call: TRBD1
j_call: TRBJ2-5
v_call: TRBV19
clone_size: -
cdr3_nt: TGTGCCAGTAGTAGAGGACGACAGGGTGGGGAGACCCAGTACTTC
cdr3_aa: CASSRGRQGGETQYF

cdr3_length: 15
d_call: -
j_call: TRBJ2-4
v_call: TRBV6-8
clone_size: few
cdr3_nt: TGTGCCAGCACCCCCCCGGGGACACCGGAAAACATTCAGTACTTC
cdr3_aa: CASTPPGTPENIQYF

cdr3_length: 15
d_call: -
j_call: TRBJ2-4
v_call: TRBV6-8
clone_size: few
cdr3_nt: TGTGCCAGCAGAGACAGGTCCGCAGCCAAAAACATTCAGTACTTC
cdr3_aa: CASRDRSAAKNIQYF

cdr3_length: 15
d_call: -
j_call: TRBJ2-1
v_call: TRBV11-3
clone_size: many
cdr3_nt: TGTGCCAGCAGCTTTCTTAGCGCGCGATACAATGAGCAGTTCTTC
cdr3_aa: CASSFLSARYNEQFF